The source of this TCR beta chain is a study of blood T cell repertoires in COVID-19. Overall study: The analysed material was cDNA or gDNA that came from T cells, B-cell-depleted T cells, or PBMCs.

Sequencing was performed with immunoSEQ multiplex PCR; in TCRdb, only in-frame clones are kept and a portion is missing. The sample consists of about 47,000 clones, roughly four fifths of them appearing once. The CDR3 totals 14 residues. V lost 0 bases to trimming and J lost 3 bases, with 6 bases between them. Looked up from germline, CDR1 is SGHNT and CDR2 is YYREEE (reference sequence). The sequenced sample consisted of peripheral blood. This rearrangement joins TRBV5-4 to TRBJ2-2; tentatively, D is TRBD2 (5 bases). The receptor was isolated from a woman older than 75 with COVID-19, enrolled during active disease. This CDR3 is CASSLEADTGELFF. DNA for the CDR3: TGTGCCAGCAGCTTGGAAGCGGACACCGGGGAGCTGTTTTTT.